One sample yielded the 27 T cell receptor beta chains listed below, sequenced in a study of PD-1 blockade in classical Hodgkin lymphoma. Sequencing was performed with immunoSEQ multiplex PCR; in TCRdb, only in-frame clones are kept and a portion is missing. Among tens of thousands of clones listed, about 89% were seen once. The time point was: cycle 4 day 1 (C4D1), after 6 weeks of nivolumab. Each and every patient relapsed after autologous stem cell transplantation, and patients got differing brentuximab vedotin exposure. Material: peripheral blood mononuclear cells (PBMCs), obtained before the fourth cycle of nivolumab. These TCRs come from a human donor with classical Hodgkin lymphoma.

The chain joins TRBV5-1 to TRBJ2-2, with 9 nucleotides matching TRBD1. Germline lookup yields CDR1 SGHRS and CDR2 YFSETQ. The CDR3 length is 16 residues. V shed 1 base and J 1 base; nucleotides not matched to a gene: 2. The CDR3 region has the DNA TGCGCCAGCAGCTTGACAGGGGGCAGGAACACCGGGGAGCTGTTTTTT. As protein: CASSLTGGRNTGELFF.

As concerns this clone: This sample includes further DNA sequences coding for the same CDR3. The rearrangement uses TRBV7-2 and TRBJ2-7, with 11 positions matching TRBD1. J lost 1 base, V lost 5 bases, and 7 bases had no gene match. Germline V lookup: CDR1 SGHTA, CDR2 FQGNSA. The CDR3 sequence is 16 residues long. DNA of the CDR3: TGTGCCAGCAGCAGCCTTCGGGACAGGGGGTCCTACGAGCAGTACTTC. It encodes CASSSLRDRGSYEQYF.

The chain employs TRBV10-1 and TRBJ2-7; 7 bases line up with TRBD2. CDR1 and CDR2 from the germline V gene are WNHNN and SYGVQD (reference sequence). V dropped 7 bases and J dropped 1; count of bases not matched to a gene: 7. This CDR3 is 14 amino acids long. CDR3 residues: CASKAGGSSYEQYF. The DNA for the CDR3 is TGCGCCAGCAAGGCCGGGGGGTCTTCCTACGAGCAGTACTTC.

The chain carries TRBV28 and TRBJ1-1, with D perhaps matching TRBD1 (5 bases). V lost 6 bases to trimming and J lost 12 bases, with 14 bases between them. The CDR3 runs 11 residues. In germline, CDR1 is MDHEN, CDR2 SYDVKM. The CDR3 nucleotides read TGTGCCAGCAGCCGGGACCCACCACCTTTCTTT. Its protein product is CASSRDPPPFF.

The gene calls are TRBV9 and TRBJ2-2; 13 bases line up with TRBD2. V shed 4 bases and J 6 bases; nucleotides not matched to a gene: 6. The CDR3 runs to 16 residues. Germline V gene sequence: CDR1 SGDLS, CDR2 YYNGEE. Here the CDR3 DNA reads TGTGCCAGCAGCTTAGGACTAGCGGGAGTAGCCGGGGAGCTGTTTTTT. This codes for CASSLGLAGVAGELFF.

This chain joins TRBV28 and TRBJ1-5, with a weak D call TRBD1 (6 bases). Germline V CDR1 and CDR2: MDHEN, SYDVKM. This CDR3 has 14 amino acids. Trimming cost V 6 bases and J 0 bases, with 9 bases left between them. The CDR3 DNA reads TGTGCCAGCAGGGAACAGGGTAGCAATCAGCCCCAGCATTTT. Amino acid sequence: CASREQGSNQPQHF.

The genes are TRBV28 and TRBJ2-7; TRBD2 aligns across 7 bases. V lost 5 bases to trimming and J lost 6 bases; unmatched junction nucleotides: 13. The CDR3 is 15 amino acids. Germline CDR1 is MDHEN and CDR2 is SYDVKM. CDR3 sequence: CASSGGGISMGEQYF. The CDR3 DNA reads as TGTGCCAGCAGTGGCGGGGGAATATCGATGGGCGAGCAGTACTTC.

The chain uses TRBV2 and TRBJ1-6; 9 positions agree with TRBD1. Losses at the gene ends were 2 bases for V and 6 bases for J; bases not matched to a gene: 8. Germline V gene lookup returns CDR1 SNHLY and CDR2 FYNNEI. The CDR3 contains 17 residues. The CDR3 sequence is CASSERWQGQGNSPLHF. The DNA for the CDR3 is TGTGCCAGCAGTGAAAGGTGGCAGGGACAGGGTAATTCACCCCTCCACTTT.

In DNA form, the CDR3 reads TGTGCCAGCAGCTTAATTCGGGGAACCGGGGAGCTGTTTTTT. Translating gives CASSLIRGTGELFF. The chain combines TRBV11-1 with TRBJ2-2; maybe TRBD2 (5 bases). The CDR3 runs 14 residues. V was shortened by 2 bases and J by 5 bases, with 9 bases between the two germline ends. Germline V gives CDR1 SGHAT, CDR2 FQDESV (reference sequence).

J is TRBJ2-2 and V is TRBV5-1; perhaps TRBD1 as D (5 bases). The CDR3 runs 16 residues. With 0 bases removed from V and 8 bases from J, the gap between germline ends came to 17 bases. The germline gives CDR1 SGHRS, CDR2 YFSETQ. As DNA, the CDR3 is TGCGCCAGCAGCTTGGCGGCGAGACAGCCTCAGGGGGAGCTGTTTTTT. It encodes CASSLAARQPQGELFF.

The chain employs TRBV27 and TRBJ2-5; D perhaps matches TRBD1 (5 bases). Germline V gene lookup returns CDR1 MNHEY and CDR2 SMNVEV (reference sequence). V was pared by 4 bases and J by 2 bases, with 11 bases between. The CDR3 has 14 residues. The DNA for the CDR3 is TGTGCCAGCAGTTACGGACGGACACAAGAGACCCAGTACTTC. Its protein is CASSYGRTQETQYF.

This sequence joins TRBV6-6 and TRBJ2-5; TRBD2 agrees at 10 bases. The DNA end is more similar to TRBJ2-7, so the J call may be wrong. Germline V gene sequence: CDR1 MNHNY, CDR2 SVGAGI (reference sequence). This CDR3 is built from 15 residues. CDR3 in amino acids: CASSRGLAASYEQYF. The CDR3 DNA sequence: TGTGCCAGCAGCCGAGGACTAGCGGCGTCCTACGAGCAGTACTTC.

CDR3 DNA: TGTGCCAGCAGTTTCTACAGGAACACCGGGGAGCTGTTTTTT. This translates into CASSFYRNTGELFF. The genes are TRBV28 and TRBJ2-2; no clear D. Germline CDR1 is MDHEN and CDR2 is SYDVKM. Trimming left V 3 bases short and J 1 base short, with 6 bases between. The CDR3 is 14 residues long.

V and J are TRBV25-1 and TRBJ1-4, with 9 bases that match TRBD1. J gave up 7 bases and V 7 bases, and 4 bases lay outside the gene matches. This CDR3 spans 13 amino acids. CDR1 is MGHDK, CDR2 SYGVNS, per germline. CDR3 coding DNA: TGTGCCAGCAAAGGGACAGGGTTTGAAAAACTGTTTTTT. Translated, it gives CASKGTGFEKLFF.

This clone has just one count. The chain employs TRBV6-1 and TRBJ1-1; D uncertain. This CDR3 contains 13 residues. Germline lookup yields CDR1 MNHNS and CDR2 SASEGT. The germline V and J ends were trimmed by 4 bases and 4 bases, with 10 bases remaining between them. The CDR3 nucleotides are TGTGCCAGCAGTGGCCCACCGGGCACTGAAGCTTTCTTT. This codes for CASSGPPGTEAFF.

V usage is TRBV11-2 and J usage is TRBJ2-2, with D possibly TRBD1 on 6 matching bases. Germline V CDR1 and CDR2: SGHAT, FQNNGV. This CDR3 is built from 13 residues. The V end lost 7 bases, the J end lost 5 bases, and 11 bases lay between the germline ends. The CDR3 coding sequence is TGTGCCAGCATTCGGACAGCAACCGGGGAGCTGTTTTTT. Its translation: CASIRTATGELFF.

The V and J genes are TRBV19 and TRBJ2-1; TRBD2 matches 7 bases. The CDR3 covers 16 residues. The V and J ends lost 5 bases and 4 bases, in that order; junction bases with no gene match: 11. CDR1 is LNHDA and CDR2 is SQIVND in the germline V gene (reference sequence). The CDR3 is CASSSWGGDHYNEQFF. In DNA form, the CDR3 reads TGTGCCAGTAGTTCCTGGGGGGGGGACCATTACAATGAGCAGTTCTTC.

The rearrangement joins TRBV11-2 to TRBJ2-7, with unresolved D. Germline V gene data show CDR1 as SGHAT and CDR2 as FQNNGV. Trimming stripped 3 bases from V and 2 bases from J, with 11 bases between. The CDR3 runs 14 residues. CDR3 DNA: TGTGCCAGCAGCTTTTCTCCTGGAACCTACGAGCAGTACTTC. This sequence encodes CASSFSPGTYEQYF.

The rearrangement joins TRBV20-1 to TRBJ2-1, with D possibly TRBD2 on 5 matching bases. Germline CDR1 DFQATT, CDR2 SNEGSKA (reference sequence). CDR3 size: 11 residues. The V and J ends lost 3 bases and 12 bases respectively, with 12 bases between them. Written as DNA, the CDR3 is TGCAGTGCTAGGCGACCAGAGGGGCAGTTCTTC. This sequence encodes CSARRPEGQFF.

The CDR3 nucleotides read TGCGCCAGCAGCTTGGGTCACGGGGGGCCTAATGAAAAACTGTTTTTT. This encodes CASSLGHGGPNEKLFF. The V and J genes are TRBV5-1 and TRBJ1-4; possible D gene TRBD1, 6 bases. Germline V gene sequence: CDR1 SGHRS, CDR2 YFSETQ. The length of the CDR3 is 16 residues. The V end was cut by 0 bases, the J end by 3 bases, with 12 bases between.

This chain's CDR3 is CAISDPGTSSYEQYF. CDR3 DNA: TGTGCCATCAGTGACCCCGGGACTAGCTCCTACGAGCAGTACTTC. The chain joins TRBV10-3 to TRBJ2-7; TRBD2 aligns across 8 bases. The V gene's germline CDR1 is ENHRY and CDR2 SYGVKD. The CDR3 contains 15 residues. V trimming: 3 bases; J trimming: 0 bases; junction bases outside the gene matches: 4.

This chain joins TRBV19 and TRBJ2-7, with 7 bases matching TRBD2. With V trimmed by 11 bases and J by 0 bases, 13 bases remained unmatched. The length of the CDR3 is 15 residues. In germline, CDR1 is LNHDA, CDR2 SQIVND (reference sequence). The CDR3 DNA is TGTGCCGAACAACCGGGGGGAGGGGTCTCCTACGAGCAGTACTTC. As protein: CAEQPGGGVSYEQYF.

This chain connects TRBV9 to TRBJ1-1; D gene ambiguous. Trimming pared 1 base from V and 4 bases from J, leaving 8 bases between. The CDR3 has 13 amino acids. Germline values: CDR1 SGDLS, CDR2 YYNGEE. For the CDR3, the DNA is TGTGCCAGCAGCGTAACGACGGTCACTGAAGCTTTCTTT. Translated: CASSVTTVTEAFF.

This clone has just one count. This chain links TRBV7-8 with TRBJ2-1; D call uncertain. V was cut by 2 bases and J by 4 bases, with 9 bases left in between. The CDR3 runs to 14 residues. CDR1 SGHVS and CDR2 FQNEAQ come from the germline V gene. Written as DNA, the CDR3 is TGTGCCAGCAGCTTAATAGGGCTGTACAATGAGCAGTTCTTC. The encoded protein is CASSLIGLYNEQFF.

This clone was seen once. The chain is built from TRBV4-3 and TRBJ2-2; D possibly corresponds to TRBD1 (5 bases). CDR1 and CDR2 (germline): LGHNA, YSLEER. The CDR3 totals 17 residues. V was cut by 0 bases and J by 1 base, with 12 bases left in between. The CDR3 DNA is TGCGCCAGCAGCCAAGATGTGTGGCAGGGGAACACCGGGGAGCTGTTTTTT. It encodes CASSQDVWQGNTGELFF.

The V gene is TRBV27, the J gene TRBJ2-3, with 10 positions matching TRBD2. The CDR3 extends over 15 amino acids. Germline V gene lookup returns CDR1 MNHEY and CDR2 SMNVEV (reference sequence). Trimming removed 7 bases from V and 4 bases from J; junction bases left unmatched: 8. This chain's CDR3 is CASTHRTSGADTQYF. CDR3 DNA: TGTGCCAGCACCCATCGGACTAGCGGAGCAGATACGCAGTATTTT.

DNA of the CDR3: TGTGCCAGCAGTCCCAGGACTAGCCGGACCTACGAGCAGTACTTC. It specifies CASSPRTSRTYEQYF. The chain combines TRBV27 with TRBJ2-7, with 8 bases identical to TRBD2. CDR3 length equals 15 residues. CDR1 is MNHEY and CDR2 is SMNVEV in the germline V gene (reference sequence). The ends lost 5 bases at V and 2 bases at J; junction bases unmatched: 8.